This T cell receptor beta chain was retrieved from a study of shared clonotypes between healthy human individuals. Data came from immunoSEQ multiplex PCR; TCRdb stores just in-frame clones and leaves some out. Found here are 2 million to 2.5 million clones, around 90% of them singletons; the top ten hold around 0.38%. The J segment lost 6 bases and the V segment lost 4 bases, leaving 8 bases of the junction unmatched. The germline CDR1 and CDR2 sequences are SGHTA and FQGTGA. CDR3 length: 14 amino acids. This receptor was obtained from a man younger than 35 in good health. Some clones in this sample may be carry-over from other donors' samples. The chain carries TRBV7-3 and TRBJ2-7; 8 bases match TRBD1. Sample: naive CD4+ T cells from PBMCs. Noted subset: CD45RA+ positively selected. The chain's CDR3 is CASSSSGTGSEQYF. The CDR3 DNA follows: TGTGCCAGCAGCTCCTCCGGGACAGGATCCGAGCAGTACTTC. The variable domain in full, completed from reference TRBV7-3 and TRBJ2-7, reads GAGVSQTPSNKVTEKGKYVELRCDPISGHTALYWYRQSLGQGPEFLIYFQGTGAADDSGLPNDRFFAVRPEGSVSTLKIQRTERGDSAVYLCASSSSGTGSEQYFGPGTRLTVT.